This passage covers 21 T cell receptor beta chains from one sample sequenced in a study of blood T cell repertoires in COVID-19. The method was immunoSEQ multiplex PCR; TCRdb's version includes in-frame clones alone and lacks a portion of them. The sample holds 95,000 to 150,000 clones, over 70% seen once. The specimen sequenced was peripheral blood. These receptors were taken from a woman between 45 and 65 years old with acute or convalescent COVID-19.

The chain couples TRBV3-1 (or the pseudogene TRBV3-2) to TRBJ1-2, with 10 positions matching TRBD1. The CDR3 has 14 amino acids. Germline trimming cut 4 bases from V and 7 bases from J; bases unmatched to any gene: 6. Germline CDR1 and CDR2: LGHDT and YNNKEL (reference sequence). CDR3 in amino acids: CASSPRDRGSGYTF. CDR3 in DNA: TGTGCCAGCAGCCCTCGGGACAGGGGCTCTGGCTACACCTTC.

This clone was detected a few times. CDR3 residues: CAISEGGTNSPLHF. CDR3 bases: TGTGCCATCAGTGAGGGAGGTACTAATTCACCCCTCCACTTT. J is TRBJ1-6 and V is TRBV10-3, with D uncertain. The CDR3 runs 14 residues. Germline CDR1 and CDR2: ENHRY and SYGVKD. Deletions cut 2 bases from V and 6 bases from J, with 8 bases between.

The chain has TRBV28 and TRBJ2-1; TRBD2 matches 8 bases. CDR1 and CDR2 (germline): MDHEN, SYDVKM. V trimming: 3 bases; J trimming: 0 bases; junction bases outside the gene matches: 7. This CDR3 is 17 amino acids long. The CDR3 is CASSFPRLASSYNEQFF. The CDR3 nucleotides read TGTGCCAGCAGTTTCCCTAGACTAGCGTCCTCCTACAATGAGCAGTTCTTC.

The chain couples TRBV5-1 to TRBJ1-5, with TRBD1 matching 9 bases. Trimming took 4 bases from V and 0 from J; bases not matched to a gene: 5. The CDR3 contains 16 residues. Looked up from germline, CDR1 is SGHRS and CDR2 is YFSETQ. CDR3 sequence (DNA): TGCGCCAGCAGCCCTACAGGGGGCCGTAGCAATCAGCCCCAGCATTTT. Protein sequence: CASSPTGGRSNQPQHF.

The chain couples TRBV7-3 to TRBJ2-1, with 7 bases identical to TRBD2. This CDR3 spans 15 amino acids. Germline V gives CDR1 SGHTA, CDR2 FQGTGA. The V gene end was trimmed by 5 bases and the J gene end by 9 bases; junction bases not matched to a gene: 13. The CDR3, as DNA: TGTGCCAGCAGCCCCATGGGCGGGAGAATAGGTGAGCAGTTCTTC. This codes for CASSPMGGRIGEQFF.

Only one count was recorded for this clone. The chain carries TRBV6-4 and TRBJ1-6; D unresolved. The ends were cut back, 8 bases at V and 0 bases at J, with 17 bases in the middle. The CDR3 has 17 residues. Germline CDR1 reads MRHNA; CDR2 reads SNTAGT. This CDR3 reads CASGFNRVSSYNSPLHF. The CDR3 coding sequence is TGTGCCAGCGGGTTTAACAGAGTAAGCTCCTATAATTCACCCCTCCACTTT.

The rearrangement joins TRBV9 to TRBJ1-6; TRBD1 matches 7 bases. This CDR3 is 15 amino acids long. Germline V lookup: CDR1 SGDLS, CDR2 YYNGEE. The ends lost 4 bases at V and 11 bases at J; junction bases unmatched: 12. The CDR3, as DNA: TGTGCCAGCAGCCCACAAACAGGGGACGGGACACCCCTCCACTTT. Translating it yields CASSPQTGDGTPLHF.

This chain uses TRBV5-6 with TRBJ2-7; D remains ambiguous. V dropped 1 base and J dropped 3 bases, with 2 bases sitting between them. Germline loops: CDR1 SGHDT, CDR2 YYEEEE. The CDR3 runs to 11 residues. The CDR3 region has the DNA TGTGCCAGCAGCTTGCGCTACGAGCAGTACTTC. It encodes CASSLRYEQYF.

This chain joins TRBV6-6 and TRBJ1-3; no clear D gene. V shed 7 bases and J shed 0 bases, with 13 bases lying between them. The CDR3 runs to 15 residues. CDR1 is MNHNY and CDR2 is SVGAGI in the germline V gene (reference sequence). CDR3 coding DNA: TGTGCCAGCACCATGGACGGGAACTCTGGAAACACCATATATTTT. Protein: CASTMDGNSGNTIYF.

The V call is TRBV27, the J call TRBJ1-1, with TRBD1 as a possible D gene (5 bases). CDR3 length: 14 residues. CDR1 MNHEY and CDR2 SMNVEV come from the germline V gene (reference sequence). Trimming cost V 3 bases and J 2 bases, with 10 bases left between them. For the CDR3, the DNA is TGTGCCAGCAGTTTTGGCAGGGATAACACTGAAGCTTTCTTT. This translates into CASSFGRDNTEAFF.

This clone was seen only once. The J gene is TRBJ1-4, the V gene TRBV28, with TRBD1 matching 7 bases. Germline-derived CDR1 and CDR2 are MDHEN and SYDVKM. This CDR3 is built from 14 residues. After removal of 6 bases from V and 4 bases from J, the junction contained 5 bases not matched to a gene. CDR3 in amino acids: CASSPDRNNEKLFF. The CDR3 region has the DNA TGTGCCAGCAGCCCGGACAGGAATAATGAAAAACTGTTTTTT.

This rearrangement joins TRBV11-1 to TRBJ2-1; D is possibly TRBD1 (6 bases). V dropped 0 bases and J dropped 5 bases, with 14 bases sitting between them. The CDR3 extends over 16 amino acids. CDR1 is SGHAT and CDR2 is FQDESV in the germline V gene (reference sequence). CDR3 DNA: TGTGCCAGCAGCTTAGCTGGGGCAGGGGTCCACAATGAGCAGTTCTTC. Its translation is CASSLAGAGVHNEQFF.

The CDR3 DNA sequence: TGCGCCAGCAGCCGACAGGCTTTTGTTGGATCGGAGACCCAGTACTTC. It specifies CASSRQAFVGSETQYF. The chain uses TRBV4-1 and TRBJ2-5; D possibly corresponds to TRBD1 (6 bases). V was clipped by 4 bases and J by 5 bases, with 20 bases between them. Looked up from germline, CDR1 is MGHRA and CDR2 is YSYEKL. The CDR3 runs to 16 residues.

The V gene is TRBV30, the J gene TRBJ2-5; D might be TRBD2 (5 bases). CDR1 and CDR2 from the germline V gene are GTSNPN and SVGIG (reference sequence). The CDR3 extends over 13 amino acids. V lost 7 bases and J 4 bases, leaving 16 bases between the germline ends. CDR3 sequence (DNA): TGTGCCTCTTCTCGGGGATCAGGAGAGACCCAGTACTTC. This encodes CASSRGSGETQYF.

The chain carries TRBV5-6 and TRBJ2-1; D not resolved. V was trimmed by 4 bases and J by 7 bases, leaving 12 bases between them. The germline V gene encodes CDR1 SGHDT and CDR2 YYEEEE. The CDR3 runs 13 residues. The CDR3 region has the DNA TGTGCCAGCAGCGGGCAGTTGTCGAATGAGCAGTTCTTC. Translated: CASSGQLSNEQFF.

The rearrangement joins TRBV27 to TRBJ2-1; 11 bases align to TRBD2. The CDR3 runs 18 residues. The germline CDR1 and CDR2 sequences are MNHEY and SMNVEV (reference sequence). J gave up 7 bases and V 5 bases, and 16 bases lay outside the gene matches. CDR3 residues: CASSRQGVTSGSDNEQFF. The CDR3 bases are TGTGCCAGCAGTAGGCAGGGGGTAACTAGCGGGAGTGATAATGAGCAGTTCTTC.

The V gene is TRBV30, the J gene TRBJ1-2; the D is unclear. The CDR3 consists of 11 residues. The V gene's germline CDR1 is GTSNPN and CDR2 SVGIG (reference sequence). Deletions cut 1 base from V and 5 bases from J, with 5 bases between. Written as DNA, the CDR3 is TGTGCCTGGAGTGAACAGTATGGCTACACCTTC. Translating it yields CAWSEQYGYTF.

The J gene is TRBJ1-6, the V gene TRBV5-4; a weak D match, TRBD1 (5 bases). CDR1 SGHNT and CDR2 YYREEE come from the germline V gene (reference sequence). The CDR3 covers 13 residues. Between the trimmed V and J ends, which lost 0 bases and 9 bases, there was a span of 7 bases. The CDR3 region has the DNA TGTGCCAGCAGCTTGGGCGGGGGTTCACCCCTCCACTTT. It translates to CASSLGGGSPLHF.

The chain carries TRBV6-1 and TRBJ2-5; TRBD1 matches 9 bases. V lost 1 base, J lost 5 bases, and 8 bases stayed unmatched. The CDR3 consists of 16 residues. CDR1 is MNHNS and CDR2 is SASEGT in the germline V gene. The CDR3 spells CASSEETGGSWETQYF. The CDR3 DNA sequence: TGTGCCAGCAGTGAAGAAACAGGGGGCTCGTGGGAGACCCAGTACTTC.

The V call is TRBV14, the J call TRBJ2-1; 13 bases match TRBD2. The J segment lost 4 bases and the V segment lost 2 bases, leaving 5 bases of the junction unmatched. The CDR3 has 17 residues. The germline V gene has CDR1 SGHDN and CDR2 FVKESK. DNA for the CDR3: TGTGCCAGCAGCCAAACCGGGACTAGCGGGATATACAATGAGCAGTTCTTC. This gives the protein CASSQTGTSGIYNEQFF. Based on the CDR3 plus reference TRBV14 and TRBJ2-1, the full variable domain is EAGVTQFPSHSVIEKGQTVTLRCDPISGHDNLYWYRRVMGKEIKFLLHFVKESKQDESGMPNNRFLAERTGGTYSTLKVQPAELEDSGVYFCASSQTGTSGIYNEQFFGPGTRLTVL.

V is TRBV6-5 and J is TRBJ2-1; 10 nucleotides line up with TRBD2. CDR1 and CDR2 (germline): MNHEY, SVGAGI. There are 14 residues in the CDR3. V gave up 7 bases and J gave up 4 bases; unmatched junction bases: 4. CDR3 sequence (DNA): TGTGCCAGCATCCTAGCGGGAGTATACAATGAGCAGTTCTTC. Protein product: CASILAGVYNEQFF.